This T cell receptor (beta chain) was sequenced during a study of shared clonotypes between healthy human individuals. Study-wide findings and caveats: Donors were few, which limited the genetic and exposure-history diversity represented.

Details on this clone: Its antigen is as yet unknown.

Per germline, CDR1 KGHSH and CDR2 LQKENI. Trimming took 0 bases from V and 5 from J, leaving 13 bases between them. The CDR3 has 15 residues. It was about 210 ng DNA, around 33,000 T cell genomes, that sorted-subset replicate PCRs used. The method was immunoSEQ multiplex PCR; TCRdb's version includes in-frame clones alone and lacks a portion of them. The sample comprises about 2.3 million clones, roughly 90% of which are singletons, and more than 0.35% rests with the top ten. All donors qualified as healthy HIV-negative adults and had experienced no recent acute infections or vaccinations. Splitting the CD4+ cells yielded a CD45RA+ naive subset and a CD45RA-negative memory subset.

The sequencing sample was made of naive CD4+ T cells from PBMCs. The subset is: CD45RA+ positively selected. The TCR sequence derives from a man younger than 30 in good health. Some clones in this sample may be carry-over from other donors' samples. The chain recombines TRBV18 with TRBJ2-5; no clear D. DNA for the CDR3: TGTGCCAGCTCACCACCGCGCCTAGACGGGGAGACCCAGTACTTC. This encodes CASSPPRLDGETQYF.